This T cell receptor beta chain was identified in a study of blood T cells in healthy people across ages. The CDR3 is 15 amino acids. CDR1 is LGHDT and CDR2 is YNNKEL in the germline V gene (reference sequence). V lost 1 base and J lost 2, with 9 bases in between. Combining a sample-barcoded 5' primer with a J-beta primer mix, a second PCR ran for 7 to 11 cycles. MiXCR was run by TCRdb on the 5' RACE reads, yielding one entry per CDR3 protein. The repertoire holds 600,000 or so distinct CDR3 sequences, approximately 30% seen once, with around 14% in the top ten. Concerning this clonotype: Antigen specificity is unknown. Given a much more abundant clone one base away, this may be a read error.

Each donor gave 9 to 10 milliliters of peripheral blood. Regarding the study as a whole: Shifts in expanded clonotypes may have been confounded by donor CMV status, which was unknown.

The chain joins TRBV3-1 to TRBJ2-4; either TRBD1 or TRBD2 may supply D (5 bases each). The material sequenced was blood. This sequence originates from a woman older than 75 in good health. This chain's CDR3 is CASSQGLGPKNIQYF. Written as DNA, the CDR3 is TGTGCCAGCAGCCAAGGATTGGGACCCAAAAACATTCAGTACTTC.